This T cell receptor beta chain stems from a study of tumor and adjacent non-tumor tissue in lung cancer. About the study: Histology: around twelve adenocarcinoma, a couple of squamous cell carcinoma, 1 small cell lung cancer.

Germline CDR1 and CDR2: SGHVS and FQNEAQ. The CDR3 has 16 amino acids. V was shortened by 1 base and J by 0 bases, with 7 bases between the two germline ends. As concerns this clonotype: Antigen specificity is unknown. A much larger clone differs by one base, so this may be a read error.

No cell sorting was done before RNA was extracted from the tissue. Distant lung tissue was collected more than 3 cm away from the tumor edge. Three rounds of nested PCR, following a modified ARM-PCR protocol, produced the TCRbeta library. TCRdb itself ran the multiplex PCR reads through MiXCR, one entry per CDR3 protein. The table includes more than 35,000 distinct CDR3 sequences, more than 60% detected once. Study-wide findings and caveats: TCR diversity was significantly greater in tumor than normal lung tissue. Tumor TCR diversity, when higher, was linked to shorter survival.

This chain uses TRBV7-8 with TRBJ2-6; D is ambiguous. Sequenced sample: distant non-tumor lung tissue. This clonotype was obtained from a woman aged 40 to 50 with non-small cell lung cancer. CDR3 sequence: CASSLVVGSGANVLTF. The CDR3 coding sequence is TGTGCCAGCAGCTTAGTCGTCGGCTCTGGGGCCAACGTCCTGACTTTC. Full variable domain (outside the CDR3, taken from reference TRBV7-8 and TRBJ2-6): GAGVSQSPRYKVAKRGQDVALRCDPISGHVSLFWYQQALGQGPEFLTYFQNEAQLDKSGLPSDRFFAERPEGSVSTLKIQRTQQEDSAVYLCASSLVVGSGANVLTFGAGSRLTVL.